This record concerns one T cell receptor (beta chain) sequence. As processed by the authors: A per-sample median of roughly 96,000 TCRs was observed, with a range of about 20,000 to 700,000. MiXCR, run by TCRdb on the 5' RACE reads, gives a single entry per CDR3 protein. Clone size and V and J calls follow TCRdb, not the original study. This table holds under 150,000 distinct CDR3 sequences, 19% found once. The data were taken from a study of human T cells and chemical hapten exposure. Researchers extracted total RNA from unfractionated whole blood. The receptor comes from a human donor in good health.

The CDR3 spells CASSPPGLEANYGYTF. The CDR3, as DNA: TGTGCCAGCTCACCACCGGGATTGGAAGCTAACTATGGCTACACCTTC. The V and J genes are TRBV18 and TRBJ1-2; no definite D call. The V gene's germline CDR1 is KGHSH and CDR2 LQKENI. V was cut by 0 bases and J by 0 bases, with 11 bases left in between. The CDR3 is 16 residues long.